This T cell receptor (beta chain) was retrieved from a study of cytomegalovirus exposure and HLA in healthy donors. The PCR made use of 60 Vbeta and 13 Jbeta primers. TCRdb's copy holds only in-frame clones and misses some; the assay was immunoSEQ multiplex PCR. Altogether 250,000 or so clones are present, roughly 84% being singletons, with the ten largest covering over 1%. Germline CDR1 and CDR2: KGHSH and LQKENI. This CDR3 is 16 amino acids long. Trimming took 2 bases from V and 0 from J; bases not matched to a gene: 1. Findings and caveats of the study: There were 150 to 200 TCR beta chains listed as cytomegalovirus-associated. Using a false discovery rate of 0.05, a later analysis showed that 15,000 to 20,000 TCR beta sequences were associated with HLA alleles. Presence/absence analyses treated sequencing depth as roughly uniform across donors.

This clone was detected once. Its antigen is not identified. This same CDR3 is encoded by further DNA sequences in the sample. The chain links TRBV18 to TRBJ2-2, with 9 positions matching TRBD2. What was sequenced was PBMCs. The receptor's source is a human donor in good health. The CDR3 DNA reads as TGTGCCAGCTCACCAATAGCGGGGGCGAACACCGGGGAGCTGTTTTTT. Its translation is CASSPIAGANTGELFF. The full variable domain, rest sourced from reference TRBV18 and TRBJ2-2, is NAGVMQNPRHLVRRRGQEARLRCSPMKGHSHVYWYRQLPEEGLKFMVYLQKENIIDESGMPKERFSAEFPKEGPSILRIQQVVRGDSAAYFCASSPIAGANTGELFFGEGSRLTVL.